This record concerns one TCR beta chain sequence. This sample stems from a study of blood T cell repertoires in COVID-19. Study information: Researchers got acute and convalescent COVID-19 samples from the United States, Italy and Spain. T cells, B-cell-depleted T cells, or PBMCs supplied cDNA or gDNA.

Per the original methods: Scientists estimated how many nucleated cells there were by amplifying reference gene primers. Produced via immunoSEQ multiplex PCR; TCRdb's table is partial and in-frame only. Clone size and V and J calls were adopted from that table, with D and trimming inferred from the DNA. The sample consists of roughly 92,000 clones, over 80% of them appearing once. Trimming removed 0 bases from V and 9 bases from J, with 16 bases in between. Per the germline V gene, CDR1 is SGHKS and CDR2 is YYEKEE (reference sequence). This CDR3 has 15 amino acids. The sequence was obtained from a woman older than 75 with active or convalescent COVID-19. V usage is TRBV5-5 and J usage is TRBJ2-1; D possibly corresponds to TRBD1 (5 bases). The sample was peripheral blood. The CDR3 nucleotides read TGTGCCAGCAGCTTGGAAGCAGGGTCGTGGAGTGAGCAGTTCTTC. It is translated as CASSLEAGSWSEQFF.